These T cell receptor beta chains were read from a single sample in a study of memory CD4+ T cells and cytomegalovirus serostatus. This table comes from immunoSEQ multiplex PCR, and its TCRdb copy is limited to in-frame clones, with some not included. The sample has more than 45,000 clones; roughly three quarters are singletons. Sequencing was done on a sample of memory CD4+ T cells from blood. The receptors were gathered from an adult in good health and CMV-seronegative. The CDR3 runs from the conserved cysteine through the conserved F or W. Each record gives: clone size, J gene, V gene, D gene, CDR3 protein, CDR3 DNA. A D gene is named only where the DNA matches it firmly. For some rows the clone size is stated as once, few or many, or as a class when expanded; others skip it.

.,TRBJ2-1,TRBV28,TRBD2,CASSPVAGALHNEQFF,TGTGCCAGCAGTCCCGTAGCGGGAGCACTCCACAATGAGCAGTTCTTC
few,TRBJ1-4,TRBV6-1,TRBD1,CASSDAYATGDEKLFF,TGTGCCAGCAGTGACGCTTACGCGACAGGGGATGAAAAACTGTTTTTT
few,TRBJ2-7,TRBV28,TRBD1,CASSRLSGTGGSWQYF,TGTGCCAGCAGTAGGCTTTCCGGGACAGGGGGATCGTGGCAGTACTTC
.,TRBJ1-2,TRBV18,.,CASSPLSDSQNGYTF,TGTGCCAGCTCACCACTATCTGACTCTCAAAATGGCTACACCTTC
.,TRBJ2-4,TRBV19,TRBD1,CASCAGTGDLAKNIQYF,TGTGCCAGTTGCGCCGGGACAGGGGACTTAGCCAAAAACATTCAGTACTTC
.,TRBJ2-7,TRBV7-6,TRBD1,CASSSGQASYEQYF,TGTGCCAGCAGCTCCGGACAGGCCTCCTACGAGCAGTACTTC
once,TRBJ1-1,TRBV30,.,CAWSVLGSGGNTEAFF,TGTGCCTGGAGTGTATTAGGATCGGGGGGCAACACTGAAGCTTTCTTT
.,TRBJ1-5,TRBV19,TRBD1,CASGQGNHHQPQHF,TGTGCCAGCGGACAGGGTAACCACCATCAGCCCCAGCATTTT
.,TRBJ2-7,TRBV5-6,TRBD1,CASSFTDRGYEQYF,TGTGCCAGCAGCTTTACTGACAGGGGCTACGAGCAGTACTTC
.,TRBJ2-3,TRBV27,.,CASTRDRTDTQYF,TGTGCCAGCACGAGAGACCGCACAGATACGCAGTATTTT
.,TRBJ2-7,TRBV11-2,TRBD1,CASSFGQGRDEQYF,TGTGCCAGCAGCTTCGGACAGGGCAGGGACGAGCAGTACTTC
.,TRBJ1-2,TRBV7-2,.,CASSLGVQGDYGYTF,TGTGCCAGCAGCTTAGGGGTTCAGGGTGACTATGGCTACACCTTC
.,TRBJ1-1,TRBV6-5,.,CASSYTGPNTEAFF,TGTGCCAGCAGTTACACAGGGCCGAACACTGAAGCTTTCTTT
.,TRBJ2-7,TRBV12-5,.,CASGLYVGTEQYF,TGTGCTAGTGGTTTGTACGTGGGGACCGAGCAGTACTTC
.,TRBJ2-3,TRBV25-1,TRBD1,CASSAPRDRFLYF,TGTGCCAGCAGTGCACCTCGGGACAGGTTCTTGTATTTT
.,TRBJ2-5,TRBV7-2,.,CASTLQGNREETQYF,TGTGCCAGCACACTCCAAGGGAACAGAGAAGAGACCCAGTACTTC
.,TRBJ1-2,TRBV29-1,TRBD1,CTYQRTGGYGYTF,TGCACGTACCAACGGACAGGGGGCTATGGCTACACCTTC
.,TRBJ2-7,TRBV19,TRBD2,CASSMLFSGGGEQYF,TGTGCCAGTAGTATGCTCTTCAGCGGGGGTGGGGAGCAGTACTTC
.,TRBJ2-5,TRBV29-1,.,CSVEGTLGKTQYF,TGCAGCGTTGAAGGGACGTTGGGGAAGACCCAGTACTTC
.,TRBJ2-7,TRBV6-1,.,CASSSGQSPYEQYF,TGTGCCAGCAGTTCCGGACAGTCTCCCTACGAGCAGTACTTC
.,TRBJ2-3,TRBV5-8,TRBD2,CASSFISGTRTDTQYF,TGTGCCAGCAGCTTCATTAGCGGGACGCGCACAGATACGCAGTATTTT
.,TRBJ2-5,TRBV7-2,TRBD2,CASSLEASGTQYF,TGTGCCAGCAGCTTAGAAGCTAGCGGGACCCAGTACTTC
.,TRBJ1-1,TRBV5-1,.,CASSSPGGVMNTEAFF,TGCGCCAGCAGTTCACCCGGGGGGGTTATGAACACTGAAGCTTTCTTT
.,TRBJ2-2,TRBV2,.,CASSEQYTGELFF,TGTGCCAGCAGTGAACAGTACACCGGGGAGCTGTTTTTT
.,TRBJ2-7,TRBV10-3,TRBD2,CAISGFASGTYEQYF,TGTGCCATCAGTGGGTTTGCTAGCGGGACCTACGAGCAGTACTTC
.,TRBJ1-1,TRBV11-3,.,CASSLRVKLGTEAFF,TGTGCCAGCAGCCTCAGGGTTAAACTCGGCACTGAAGCTTTCTTT
.,TRBJ1-1,TRBV11-2,.,CASSLLTGSRTEAFF,TGTGCCAGCAGCTTATTAACAGGTTCAAGGACTGAAGCTTTCTTT
few,TRBJ1-1,TRBV4-2,.,CASSQDLKGDTEAFF,TGTGCCAGCAGCCAAGATCTGAAGGGTGACACTGAAGCTTTCTTT
.,TRBJ2-1,TRBV13,TRBD2,CASSEKRAGGNEQFF,TGTGCCAGCAGCGAAAAGAGGGCGGGAGGGAATGAGCAGTTCTTC
.,TRBJ2-2,TRBV16,.,CASSLLSAELFF,TGTGCCAGCAGCCTGCTCTCGGCGGAGCTGTTTTTT
.,TRBJ1-2,TRBV11-3,TRBD1,CASSLETGNYGYTF,TGTGCCAGCAGCTTGGAGACAGGGAACTATGGCTACACCTTC
once,TRBJ2-2,TRBV2,.,CASRRGSNTGELFF,TGTGCCAGCAGGAGGGGTTCGAACACCGGGGAGCTGTTTTTT
.,TRBJ2-3,TRBV6-5,TRBD2,CASIPAGEADTQYF,TGTGCCAGCATCCCCGCGGGAGAGGCAGATACGCAGTATTTT
.,TRBJ2-7,TRBV6-5,.,CASSYTGGAYEQYF,TGTGCCAGCAGTTACACCGGGGGCGCCTACGAGCAGTACTTC
.,TRBJ1-1,TRBV7-6,.,CASSYTRLAEAFF,TGTGCCAGCAGCTACACCAGATTGGCTGAAGCTTTCTTT
.,TRBJ2-6,TRBV7-7,TRBD1,CASSPETGRLTGANVLTF,TGTGCCAGCAGCCCTGAGACAGGGCGTTTAACTGGGGCCAACGTCCTGACTTTC
.,TRBJ1-2,TRBV25-1,.,CASRTNYGYTF,TGTGCCAGCAGAACTAACTATGGCTACACCTTC
.,TRBJ2-7,TRBV5-4,TRBD2,CASSLSGSSYEQYF,TGTGCCAGCAGCCTTAGCGGGAGTAGCTACGAGCAGTACTTC
.,TRBJ1-1,TRBV18,TRBD1,CASSPRGQNTEAFF,TGTGCCAGCTCACCAAGGGGGCAGAACACTGAAGCTTTCTTT
.,TRBJ1-1,TRBV27,.,CASSSRGRTEAFF,TGTGCCAGCAGTTCCCGCGGCCGCACTGAAGCTTTCTTT
.,TRBJ2-1,TRBV7-9,.,CASSPPGPRDNEQFF,TGTGCCAGCAGCCCACCGGGACCACGAGACAATGAGCAGTTCTTC
few,TRBJ2-2,TRBV2,TRBD1,CATMTGEAGELFF,TGTGCCACCATGACAGGGGAGGCCGGGGAGCTGTTTTTT
once,TRBJ1-3,TRBV5-4,TRBD1,CASSSIQQGTSGNTIYF,TGTGCCAGCAGTTCTATACAACAGGGGACCTCTGGAAACACCATATATTTT
.,TRBJ1-4,TRBV5-1,.,CASSPESTNEKLFF,TGCGCCAGCAGTCCCGAGAGCACTAATGAAAAACTGTTTTTT
.,TRBJ1-2,TRBV5-1,TRBD1,CASSGGQGRAYGYTF,TGCGCCAGCAGCGGTGGACAGGGAAGGGCCTATGGCTACACCTTC
.,TRBJ1-2,TRBV15,TRBD1,CATSLNQNRGLTF,TGTGCCACCAGCCTTAACCAAAACAGGGGGCTTACCTTC
.,TRBJ2-7,TRBV21-1,.,CASSDRQGGYEQYF,TGTGCCAGCAGCGACCGACAGGGGGGCTACGAGCAGTACTTC
.,TRBJ1-2,TRBV5-1,TRBD1,CASSQNPGTGGDGYTF,TGCGCCAGCAGCCAAAACCCCGGGACAGGGGGTGATGGCTACACCTTC
.,TRBJ1-2,TRBV5-6,.,CASRSEVAGRDGYTF,TGTGCCAGCAGATCCGAAGTTGCAGGGAGAGATGGCTACACCTTC
.,TRBJ2-5,TRBV5-6,TRBD1,CASSWNRGQETQYF,TGTGCCAGCAGTTGGAACAGGGGCCAAGAGACCCAGTACTTC